This T cell receptor (beta chain) derives from a study of T cell changes during pregnancy in multiple sclerosis. TCRdb's copy holds only in-frame clones and misses some; the assay was immunoSEQ multiplex PCR. The repertoire holds 55,000 to 65,000 clones, with around 89% as singletons. Per germline, CDR1 LGHNA and CDR2 YSLEER. The V gene end was trimmed by 0 bases and the J gene end by 4 bases; junction bases not matched to a gene: 7. The CDR3 covers 16 residues. The chain employs TRBV4-3 and TRBJ2-3, with 7 bases aligning to TRBD1. The specimen was peripheral blood, collected in the first trimester of pregnancy. The sequence came from a female donor in good health, enrolled as a control in a pregnancy study. The CDR3 coding sequence is TGCGCCAGCAGCCAAGATCTTTACAGGGGCGCAGATACGCAGTATTTT. It specifies CASSQDLYRGADTQYF.